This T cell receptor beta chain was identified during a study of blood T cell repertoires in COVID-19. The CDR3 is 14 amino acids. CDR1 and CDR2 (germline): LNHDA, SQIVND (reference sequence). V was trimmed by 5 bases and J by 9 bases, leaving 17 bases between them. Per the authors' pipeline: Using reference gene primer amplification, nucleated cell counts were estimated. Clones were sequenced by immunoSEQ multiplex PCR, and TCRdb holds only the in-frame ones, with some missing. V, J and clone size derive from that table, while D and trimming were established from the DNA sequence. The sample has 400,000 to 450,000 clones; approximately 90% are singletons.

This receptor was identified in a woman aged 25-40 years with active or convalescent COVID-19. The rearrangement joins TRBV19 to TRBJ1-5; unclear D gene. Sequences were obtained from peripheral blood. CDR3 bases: TGTGCCAGTAGTTCCGGACCTCTGGGAGTGCCCCAGCATTTT. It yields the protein CASSSGPLGVPQHF.